The clone carrying this T cell receptor beta chain was counted between two and nine times. What it recognizes is unknown. This CDR3 comprises 16 residues. The V gene lost 0 bases and the J gene lost 6 bases, with 15 bases spanning the gap. Germline assignment: CDR1 SGHNT and CDR2 YYREEE (reference sequence). Clones were sequenced by immunoSEQ multiplex PCR, and TCRdb holds only the in-frame ones, with some missing. The table includes around 21,000 clones, around 88% detected once. These data originate in a study of OX40 agonist ivuxolimab in advanced cancers. Study overall: The patients received agonistic anti-OX40 (CD134) antibody ivuxolimab. Cohort: 80% to 85% men, mean age about 60, aged about 20 to 90. Study-level points and caveats: Among the least clonally expanded were partial responders at 0.1-3.0 mg/kg.

This TCR was recovered from an adult with an advanced solid tumor such as melanoma, head and neck, liver or kidney cancer. This rearrangement joins TRBV5-4 to TRBJ2-2; perhaps D is TRBD1 or TRBD2 (5 bases each). Sequences were derived from CD4+ or CD8+ T cells sorted from blood, sampled in a trial of the OX40 agonist ivuxolimab. The CDR3 reads CASSLAGPRWAGELFF. CDR3 DNA: TGTGCCAGCAGCTTGGCGGGACCAAGGTGGGCCGGGGAGCTGTTTTTT.